Sequencing of this TCR beta chain was carried out in a study of blood T cells in healthy people across ages. Extractions gave at least 5 micrograms of total RNA per sample. Next came a second PCR, run for about 7 to 11 cycles, which used a sample-barcoded 5' primer along with a J-beta primer mix. TCRdb reprocessed the 5' RACE reads via MiXCR and lists one record per CDR3 protein. The sample holds about 1.7 million distinct CDR3 sequences, roughly 28% seen once. The V gene lost 8 bases and the J gene lost 4 bases, with 18 bases spanning the gap. Germline CDR1 reads PRHDT; CDR2 reads FYEKMQ (reference sequence). The CDR3 length is 16 residues. Study-level points and caveats: It was not possible, with unsorted PBMCs, to conclusively compare naive and antigen-experienced cells. Roughly linear declines in TCR beta diversity per million T cells occurred with age.

This clonotype was detected only a few times. The target antigen is unknown. The chain recombines TRBV13 with TRBJ2-6; D remains unclear. The origin of this receptor is a woman aged 25 to 39 in good health. Sequencing was carried out using blood. The CDR3 DNA reads as TGTGCCAGCCACACGAGAGGAGCAGTCGGGGCCAACGTCCTGACTTTC. It is translated as CASHTRGAVGANVLTF.